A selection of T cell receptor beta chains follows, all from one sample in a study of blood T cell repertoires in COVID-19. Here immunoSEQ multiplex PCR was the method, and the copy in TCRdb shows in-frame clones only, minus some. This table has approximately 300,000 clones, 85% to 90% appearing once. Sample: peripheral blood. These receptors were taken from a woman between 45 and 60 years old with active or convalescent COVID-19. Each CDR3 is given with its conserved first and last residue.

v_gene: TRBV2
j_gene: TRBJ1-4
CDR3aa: CASTGSGATNEKLFF

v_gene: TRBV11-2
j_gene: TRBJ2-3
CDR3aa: CASSRDTLTDTQYF

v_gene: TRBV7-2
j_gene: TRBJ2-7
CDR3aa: CASSSGPGTIYEQYF

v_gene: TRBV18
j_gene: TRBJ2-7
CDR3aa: CASSYLPSTSGSSYEQYF

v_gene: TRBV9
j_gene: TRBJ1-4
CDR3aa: CASSVESTGLATNEKLFF

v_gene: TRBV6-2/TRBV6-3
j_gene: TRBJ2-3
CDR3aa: CASSYYQASTDTQYF

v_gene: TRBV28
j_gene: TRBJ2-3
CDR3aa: CASSFTLAGGTDTQYF

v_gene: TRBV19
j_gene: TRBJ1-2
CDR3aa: CASSIRDSLKMADGYTF

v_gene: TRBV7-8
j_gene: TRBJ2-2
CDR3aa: CASSPRGGLGNTGELFF

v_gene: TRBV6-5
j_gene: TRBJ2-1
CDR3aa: CASSLASGAYNEQFF

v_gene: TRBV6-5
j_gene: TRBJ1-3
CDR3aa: CASSLQTGYSGNTIYF

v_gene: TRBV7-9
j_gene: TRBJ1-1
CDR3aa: CASSLGGTANEAFF

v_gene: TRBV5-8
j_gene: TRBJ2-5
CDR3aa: CASSRGLEHQETQYF

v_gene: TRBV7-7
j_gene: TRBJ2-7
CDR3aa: CASSLAESYEQYF

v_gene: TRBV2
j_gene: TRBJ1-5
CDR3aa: CASGRGMSNQPQHF

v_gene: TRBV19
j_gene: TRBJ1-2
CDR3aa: CASTLTGATYGYTF

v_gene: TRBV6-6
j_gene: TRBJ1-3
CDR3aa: CASSGGTGDPGNTIYF

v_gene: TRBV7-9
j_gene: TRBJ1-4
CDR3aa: CASSSTGGLFF

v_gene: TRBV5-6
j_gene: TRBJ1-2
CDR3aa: CASSPGPGDYGYTF

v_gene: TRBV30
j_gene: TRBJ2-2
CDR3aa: CAWSRGTGELFF

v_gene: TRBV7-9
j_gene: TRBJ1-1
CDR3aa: CASSRPTGAEAFF

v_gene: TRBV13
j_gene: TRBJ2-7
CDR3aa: CASSVLAGGVGEQYF

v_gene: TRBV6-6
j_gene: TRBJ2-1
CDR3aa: CASEPRADYNEQFF